These T cell receptor beta chains were read from a single sample in a study of graft-versus-host responses after intestinal transplantation. Clones were sequenced by immunoSEQ multiplex PCR, and TCRdb holds only the in-frame ones, with some missing. The sample shows 110,000 to 150,000 clones, roughly 91% of them seen only once. No antigens are known for them. Sample: unstimulated CD4+ T cells sorted from spleen or lymph node cells, taken before intestinal transplant. Receptor source: a human donor who received an intestinal transplant. The CDR3 runs from the conserved cysteine through the conserved F or W. A D gene is named only where the DNA matches it firmly.

cdr3_aa,v_call,j_call,d_call
CASSPSDRGGYEQYF,TRBV28,TRBJ2-7,TRBD1
CASRTWSAGGSYEQYF,TRBV27,TRBJ2-7,TRBD1
CASSVEVAGGNTDTQYF,TRBV9,TRBJ2-3,TRBD2
CASSVRQREGLQYF,TRBV5-1,TRBJ2-7,TRBD2
CASSSGRTGVSYGYTF,TRBV28,TRBJ1-2,TRBD1
CANAGTGSYNEQFF,TRBV6-1,TRBJ2-1,TRBD1
CAIKGGGRDTQYF,TRBV10-3,TRBJ2-3,NA
CASSQVRLAGSTDTQYF,TRBV4-1,TRBJ2-3,TRBD2
CASSDLGHFGYTF,TRBV6-1,TRBJ1-2,NA
CASSLRNLNTEAFF,TRBV11-2,TRBJ1-1,NA
CASSQNRWNTEAFF,TRBV6-5,TRBJ1-1,NA
CASSGTGGYGYTF,TRBV9,TRBJ1-2,TRBD1
CASRRGPPTYNEQFF,TRBV28,TRBJ2-1,NA
CASRGEGYNEQFF,TRBV6-5,TRBJ2-1,TRBD2
CASSFTSASTDTQYF,TRBV7-8,TRBJ2-3,TRBD2
CASSPTGVGQPQHF,TRBV5-1,TRBJ1-5,TRBD1
CASSDEEGAYGYTF,TRBV6-5,TRBJ1-2,NA
CASSPSGRGSEQYF,TRBV19,TRBJ2-7,TRBD2
CASSPSIAGVGDEQFF,TRBV7-3,TRBJ2-1,TRBD2
CASSLFGTGPENIQYF,TRBV4-1,TRBJ2-4,TRBD1
CASSLVSSQETQYF,TRBV7-2,TRBJ2-5,NA
CASSPPRAEEETQYF,TRBV18,TRBJ2-5,NA
CASADYSGTSGYEQYF,TRBV28,TRBJ2-7,TRBD2
CASSPKGAGLTDTQYF,TRBV2,TRBJ2-3,TRBD1
CAIKGTSGNSFYEQYF,TRBV10-3,TRBJ2-7,TRBD2
CASSAKGFYGYTF,TRBV6-5,TRBJ1-2,NA
CASSLSYEQYF,TRBV7-9,TRBJ2-7,NA
CASSRTVSYEQYF,TRBV6-5,TRBJ2-7,NA
CATSRDRRTANNSPLHF,TRBV15,TRBJ1-6,NA
CASSYSRLTDTQYF,TRBV6-5,TRBJ2-3,NA
CAWSVGAGECQISSSDTQYF,TRBV30,TRBJ2-3,TRBD2
CASSPGLAGSYEQYF,TRBV18,TRBJ2-7,TRBD2
CASSQDKGIGGNTIYF,TRBV4-1,TRBJ1-3,NA
CASSLINQPQHF,TRBV28,TRBJ1-5,NA
CASSSGTGGWTGELFF,TRBV13,TRBJ2-2,TRBD1
CASRSGEGYTGELFF,TRBV2,TRBJ2-2,NA
CASSPNSENTEAFF,TRBV18,TRBJ1-1,NA
CASSKRTGRSYEQYF,TRBV21-1,TRBJ2-7,NA
CASSVVLGGGGTEAFF,TRBV9,TRBJ1-1,NA
CASSLDSGSAHEQFF,TRBV5-6,TRBJ2-1,TRBD2
CASRSQGARNTEAFF,TRBV19,TRBJ1-1,TRBD1
CSARGDGYTF,TRBV20-1,TRBJ1-2,NA
CASSLVGSLTGELFF,TRBV5-4,TRBJ2-2,NA
CASSGTSGSYGEQYF,TRBV6-1,TRBJ2-7,TRBD2
CASTPPTPTNEKLFF,TRBV2,TRBJ1-4,NA
CAWRADSSNQPQHF,TRBV30,TRBJ1-5,NA
CASSKLVESETQYF,TRBV19,TRBJ2-5,NA
CASSLDVGPQRYEQYF,TRBV5-1,TRBJ2-7,NA
CATSRGRYNYGYTF,TRBV28,TRBJ1-2,NA
CASTLGALSLGTQYF,TRBV19,TRBJ2-3,NA
CASSVDRVGEQYF,TRBV2,TRBJ2-7,TRBD1